What follows are 8 T cell receptor beta chains derived from one specimen sequenced in a study of T cell responses to AZD1222 COVID-19 vaccine. Assay: immunoSEQ multiplex PCR; the TCRdb copy retains only in-frame clones and omits some. The sample lists 150,000 or so clones, about 93% occurring once. The sample was peripheral blood, taken on day 0 of AZD1222 vaccination. The receptor source for this set is an adult in good health.

The chain combines TRBV2 with TRBJ1-1; the D gene is possibly TRBD1 (5 bases). CDR1 is SNHLY and CDR2 is FYNNEI in the germline V gene. V was cut by 0 bases and J by 7 bases, with 15 bases left in between. The CDR3 runs to 15 residues. The CDR3 DNA reads as TGTGCCAGCAGTGAAGCGGGGAAGTCGAGGGGTGAAGCTTTCTTT. Amino acid sequence: CASSEAGKSRGEAFF.

The J gene is TRBJ1-5, the V gene TRBV2; D remains ambiguous. This CDR3 is 13 amino acids long. V lost 7 bases and J 0 bases, leaving 7 bases between the germline ends. Germline V CDR1 and CDR2: SNHLY, FYNNEI. In DNA form, the CDR3 reads TGTGCCAGCACTCAATATAGCAATCAGCCCCAGCATTTT. Protein sequence: CASTQYSNQPQHF.

The chain joins TRBV7-8 to TRBJ1-5; D possibly corresponds to TRBD1 (5 bases). This CDR3 has 16 amino acids. Deletions cut 1 base from V and 3 bases from J, with 13 bases between. Germline V lookup: CDR1 SGHVS, CDR2 FQNEAQ. The CDR3 nucleotides are TGTGCCAGCAGCTTAGGTAATGGACAAATCAATCAGCCCCAGCATTTT. As protein: CASSLGNGQINQPQHF.

J is TRBJ2-1 and V is TRBV7-3; 7 nucleotides match TRBD2. The CDR3 length is 15 residues. Per the germline V gene, CDR1 is SGHTA and CDR2 is FQGTGA. J lost 4 bases, V lost 5 bases, and 8 bases had no gene match. CDR3: CASSSSGEYYNEQFF. In DNA, the CDR3 is TGTGCCAGCAGCAGCAGCGGGGAGTATTACAATGAGCAGTTCTTC.

This clone was observed once. The chain has TRBV5-4 and TRBJ2-7; the D is unclear. V was cut by 0 bases and J by 3 bases, with 7 bases left in between. Looked up from germline, CDR1 is SGHNT and CDR2 is YYREEE (reference sequence). The CDR3 totals 13 residues. CDR3 in DNA: TGTGCCAGCAGCTTGGTAGGGAACTACGAGCAGTACTTC. This translates into CASSLVGNYEQYF.

The chain has TRBV27 and TRBJ2-7; 7 bases line up with TRBD1. V lost 0 bases and J lost 3; bases outside the gene matches: 5. Germline assignment: CDR1 MNHEY and CDR2 SMNVEV (reference sequence). This CDR3 contains 15 residues. Here the CDR3 DNA reads TGTGCCAGCAGTTTATCGGCAGGGGGAAACTACGAGCAGTACTTC. It specifies CASSLSAGGNYEQYF.

The chain links TRBV28 to TRBJ1-3, with a tentative D call TRBD1 (6 bases). Germline lookup yields CDR1 MDHEN and CDR2 SYDVKM. The CDR3 sequence is 14 residues long. Between the trimmed V and J ends, which lost 4 bases and 4 bases, there was a span of 11 bases. CDR3 residues: CASSSTGSGNTIYF. The CDR3, as DNA: TGTGCCAGCAGTTCGACAGGTTCAGGAAACACCATATATTTT.

CDR3 in amino acids: CASSNPWGLYGYTF. CDR3 nucleotides: TGTGCCAGCAGTAATCCATGGGGGCTCTATGGCTACACCTTC. The J gene is TRBJ1-2, the V gene TRBV6-5; D is possibly TRBD1 (6 bases). Germline V gene sequence: CDR1 MNHEY, CDR2 SVGAGI. The V gene lost 5 bases and the J gene lost 4 bases, with 14 bases spanning the gap. This CDR3 region has 14 residues.